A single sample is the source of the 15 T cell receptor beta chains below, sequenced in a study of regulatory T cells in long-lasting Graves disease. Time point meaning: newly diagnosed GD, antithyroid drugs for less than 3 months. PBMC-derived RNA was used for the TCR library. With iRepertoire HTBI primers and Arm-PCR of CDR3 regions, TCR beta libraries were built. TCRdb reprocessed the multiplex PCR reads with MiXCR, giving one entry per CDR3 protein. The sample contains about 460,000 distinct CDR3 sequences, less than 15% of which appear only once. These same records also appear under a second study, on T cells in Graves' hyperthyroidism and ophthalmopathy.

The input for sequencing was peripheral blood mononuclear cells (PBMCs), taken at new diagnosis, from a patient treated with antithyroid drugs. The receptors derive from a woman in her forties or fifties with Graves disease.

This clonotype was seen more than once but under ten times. The CDR3 coding sequence is TGTGCCAGCAGTTTACAGGGGAGTGTAGGGGAGCTGTTTTTT. Translation gives CASSLQGSVGELFF. The V and J genes are TRBV12-3 or TRBV12-4 and TRBJ2-2; the D gene is possibly TRBD1 (6 bases). The CDR3 extends over 14 amino acids. Trimming shortened V by 2 bases and J by 8 bases, and 12 bases separated the two germline ends.

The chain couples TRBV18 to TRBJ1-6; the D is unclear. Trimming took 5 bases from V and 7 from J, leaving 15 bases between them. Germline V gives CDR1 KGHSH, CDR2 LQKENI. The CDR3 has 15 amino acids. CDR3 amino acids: CASSSRYGENSPLHF. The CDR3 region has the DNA TGTGCCAGCTCAAGCCGGTACGGAGAAAATTCACCCCTCCACTTT. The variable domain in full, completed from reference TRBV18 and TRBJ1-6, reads NAGVMQNPRHLVRRRGQEARLRCSPMKGHSHVYWYRQLPEEGLKFMVYLQKENIIDESGMPKERFSAEFPKEGPSILRIQQVVRGDSAAYFCASSSRYGENSPLHFGNGTRLTVT.

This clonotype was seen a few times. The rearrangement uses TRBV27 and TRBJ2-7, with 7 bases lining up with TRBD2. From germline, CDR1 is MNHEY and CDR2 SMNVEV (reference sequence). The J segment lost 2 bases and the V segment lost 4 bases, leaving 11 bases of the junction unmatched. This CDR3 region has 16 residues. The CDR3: CASSSPRTSLAYEQYF. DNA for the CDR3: TGTGCCAGCAGTTCCCCCCGGACTAGTCTCGCCTACGAGCAGTACTTC.

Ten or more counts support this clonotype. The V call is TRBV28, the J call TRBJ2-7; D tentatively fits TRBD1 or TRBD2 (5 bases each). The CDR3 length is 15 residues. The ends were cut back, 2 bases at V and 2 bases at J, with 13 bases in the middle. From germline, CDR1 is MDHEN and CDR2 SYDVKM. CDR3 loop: CASSLRDGRAYEQYF. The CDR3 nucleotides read TGTGCCAGCAGTTTACGGGACGGAAGGGCCTACGAGCAGTACTTC.

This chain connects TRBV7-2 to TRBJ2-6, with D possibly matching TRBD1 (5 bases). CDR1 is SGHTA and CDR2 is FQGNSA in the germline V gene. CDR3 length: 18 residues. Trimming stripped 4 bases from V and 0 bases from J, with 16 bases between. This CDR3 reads CASSYRQILGSGANVLTF. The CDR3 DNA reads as TGTGCCAGCAGCTACAGACAGATACTGGGCTCTGGGGCCAACGTCCTGACTTTC.

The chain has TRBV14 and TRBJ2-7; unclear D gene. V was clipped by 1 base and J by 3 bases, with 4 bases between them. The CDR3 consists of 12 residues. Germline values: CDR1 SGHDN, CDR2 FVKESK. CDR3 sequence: CASSQAVYEQYF. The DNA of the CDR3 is TGTGCCAGCAGCCAAGCGGTCTACGAGCAGTACTTC.

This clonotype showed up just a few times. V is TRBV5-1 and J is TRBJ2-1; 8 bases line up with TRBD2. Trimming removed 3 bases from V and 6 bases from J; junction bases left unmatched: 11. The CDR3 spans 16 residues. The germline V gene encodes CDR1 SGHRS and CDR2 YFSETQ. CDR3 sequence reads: CASSSFPGTRGNEQFF. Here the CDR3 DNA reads TGCGCCAGCAGCTCCTTCCCCGGGACTAGGGGCAATGAGCAGTTCTTC.

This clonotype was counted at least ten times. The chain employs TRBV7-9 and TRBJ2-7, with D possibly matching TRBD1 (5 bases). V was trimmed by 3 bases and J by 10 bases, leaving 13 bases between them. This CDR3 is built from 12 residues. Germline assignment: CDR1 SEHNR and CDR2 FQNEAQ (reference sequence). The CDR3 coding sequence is TGTGCCAGCAGCTTGGAGATCAGGGATCAGTACTTC. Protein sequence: CASSLEIRDQYF.

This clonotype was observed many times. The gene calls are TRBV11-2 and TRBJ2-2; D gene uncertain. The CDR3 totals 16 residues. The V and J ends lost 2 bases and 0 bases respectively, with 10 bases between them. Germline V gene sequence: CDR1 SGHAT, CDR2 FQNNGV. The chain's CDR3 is CASSLWAPANTGELFF. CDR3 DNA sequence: TGTGCCAGCAGCTTATGGGCTCCCGCGAACACCGGGGAGCTGTTTTTT.

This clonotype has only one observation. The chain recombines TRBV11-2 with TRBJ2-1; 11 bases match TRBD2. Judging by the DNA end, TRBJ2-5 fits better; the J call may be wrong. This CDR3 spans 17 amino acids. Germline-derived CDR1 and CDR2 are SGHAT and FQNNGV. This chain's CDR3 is CASSLDPLAGAVETQYF. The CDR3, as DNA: TGTGCCAGCAGCTTAGATCCACTAGCGGGAGCGGTGGAGACCCAGTACTTC.

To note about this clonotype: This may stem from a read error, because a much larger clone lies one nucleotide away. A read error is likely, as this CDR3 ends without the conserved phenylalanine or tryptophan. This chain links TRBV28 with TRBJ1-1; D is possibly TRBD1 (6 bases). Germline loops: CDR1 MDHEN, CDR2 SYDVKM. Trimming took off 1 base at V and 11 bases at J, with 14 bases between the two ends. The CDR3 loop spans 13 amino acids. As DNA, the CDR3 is TGTGCCAGCAGTTTATTTTCGGGGGCCGTCGCTTTCCTT. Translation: CASSLFSGAVAFL.

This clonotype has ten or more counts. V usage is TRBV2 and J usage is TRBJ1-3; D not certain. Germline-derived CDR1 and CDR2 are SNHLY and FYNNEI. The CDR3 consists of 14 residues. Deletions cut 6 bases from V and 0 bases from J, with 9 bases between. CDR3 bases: TGTGCCAGCAGAGTCCAGAGCTCTGGAAACACCATATATTTT. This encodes CASRVQSSGNTIYF.

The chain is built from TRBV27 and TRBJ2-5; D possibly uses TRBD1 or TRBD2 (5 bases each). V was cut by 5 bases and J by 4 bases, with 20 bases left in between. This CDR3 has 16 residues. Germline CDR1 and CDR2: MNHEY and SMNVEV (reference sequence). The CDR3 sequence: CASSPTDSRGSETQYF. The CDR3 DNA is TGTGCCAGCAGTCCGACAGACTCCCGGGGTTCAGAGACCCAGTACTTC.

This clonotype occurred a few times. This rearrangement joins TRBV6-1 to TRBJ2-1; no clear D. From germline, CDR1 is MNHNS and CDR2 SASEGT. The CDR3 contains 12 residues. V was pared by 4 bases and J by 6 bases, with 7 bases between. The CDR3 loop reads CASSAPGNEQFF. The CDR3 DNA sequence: TGTGCCAGCAGTGCACCAGGCAATGAGCAGTTCTTC.

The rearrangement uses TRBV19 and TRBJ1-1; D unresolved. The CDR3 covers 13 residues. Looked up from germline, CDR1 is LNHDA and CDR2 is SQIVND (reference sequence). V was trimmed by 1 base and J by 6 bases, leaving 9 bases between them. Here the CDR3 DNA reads TGTGCCAGTAGTATAGTGGTAGAGGCTGAAGCTTTCTTT. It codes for CASSIVVEAEAFF.